A selection of T cell receptor beta chains follows, all from one sample in a study of blood T cell repertoires in COVID-19. TCRdb's copy holds only in-frame clones and misses some; the assay was immunoSEQ multiplex PCR. The table shows approximately 250,000 clones, with roughly nine tenths occurring only once. The sequencing input was peripheral blood. All receptors derive from a man aged 18-30 years with active or convalescent COVID-19. CDR3s include the opening cysteine and the closing phenylalanine or tryptophan. Each record gives: clone size, V gene, J gene, CDR3 protein. Expanded clones are given a class, and other clones once, few, many or no size at all.

abundance: -
v_gene: TRBV7-9
j_gene: TRBJ1-1
CDR3aa: CASSLWSDTEAFF

abundance: -
v_gene: TRBV24-1
j_gene: TRBJ1-2
CDR3aa: CATSAGSYGYTF

abundance: -
v_gene: TRBV29-1
j_gene: TRBJ2-7
CDR3aa: CSAPPPGVREQYF

abundance: once
v_gene: TRBV19
j_gene: TRBJ2-2
CDR3aa: CASSSRTKGVPGELFF

abundance: -
v_gene: TRBV4-3
j_gene: TRBJ2-4
CDR3aa: CASSQARGLWNIQYF

abundance: once
v_gene: TRBV7-9
j_gene: TRBJ1-5
CDR3aa: CASSFSGLDQPQHF

abundance: -
v_gene: TRBV10-2
j_gene: TRBJ1-1
CDR3aa: CASSERQAEAFF

abundance: -
v_gene: TRBV4-2
j_gene: TRBJ1-6
CDR3aa: CASSQSMGISNSPLHF

abundance: -
v_gene: TRBV11-2
j_gene: TRBJ1-5
CDR3aa: CASSLGQASNQPQHF

abundance: -
v_gene: TRBV27
j_gene: TRBJ1-4
CDR3aa: CASKFRQGREKLFF

abundance: -
v_gene: TRBV28
j_gene: TRBJ1-1
CDR3aa: CASLVRGNTEAFF

abundance: -
v_gene: TRBV5-6
j_gene: TRBJ2-1
CDR3aa: CASSLGDRLVVYNEQFF

abundance: -
v_gene: TRBV10-2
j_gene: TRBJ2-2
CDR3aa: CASRLAGGPGELFF

abundance: once
v_gene: TRBV5-4
j_gene: TRBJ1-2
CDR3aa: CASSYDRDYGYTF

abundance: -
v_gene: TRBV9
j_gene: TRBJ2-1
CDR3aa: CASSVSPDSSYNEQFF

abundance: -
v_gene: TRBV2
j_gene: TRBJ2-1
CDR3aa: CASTRERTEQFF

abundance: -
v_gene: TRBV6-2/TRBV6-3
j_gene: TRBJ2-2
CDR3aa: CASSYRLALNTGELFF

abundance: -
v_gene: TRBV27
j_gene: TRBJ1-6
CDR3aa: CASQIMGGRYNSPLHF

abundance: few
v_gene: TRBV5-4
j_gene: TRBJ2-7
CDR3aa: CASSLALGAGEQYF

abundance: -
v_gene: TRBV2
j_gene: TRBJ2-7
CDR3aa: CASSEARERFHEQYF

abundance: -
v_gene: TRBV5-4
j_gene: TRBJ1-2
CDR3aa: CASSFPDSDSFNYGYTF

abundance: -
v_gene: TRBV7-2
j_gene: TRBJ1-1
CDR3aa: CASSLQDTEAFF

abundance: -
v_gene: TRBV12-3/TRBV12-4
j_gene: TRBJ2-3
CDR3aa: CASRLSGDTQYF

abundance: -
v_gene: TRBV27
j_gene: TRBJ2-1
CDR3aa: CASTLASGMGNEQFF

abundance: -
v_gene: TRBV19
j_gene: TRBJ1-1
CDR3aa: CASSLRAGGNTEAFF

abundance: -
v_gene: TRBV19
j_gene: TRBJ1-5
CDR3aa: CASSSRTGFSNQPQHF

abundance: -
v_gene: TRBV28
j_gene: TRBJ2-3
CDR3aa: CASNLRQANADTQYF

abundance: -
v_gene: TRBV5-1
j_gene: TRBJ2-3
CDR3aa: CASTPVAGGTDTQYF

abundance: -
v_gene: TRBV11-2
j_gene: TRBJ1-4
CDR3aa: CASSQSHPGLINEKLFF

abundance: -
v_gene: TRBV3-1/TRBV3-2
j_gene: TRBJ2-5
CDR3aa: CASSRGLAGVVYQETQYF

abundance: -
v_gene: TRBV2
j_gene: TRBJ1-3
CDR3aa: CASSVNERNTIYF

abundance: -
v_gene: TRBV19
j_gene: TRBJ1-3
CDR3aa: CASSEVSGNTIYF

abundance: few
v_gene: TRBV18
j_gene: TRBJ1-6
CDR3aa: CASSPPSMLGGSPLHF

abundance: -
v_gene: TRBV30
j_gene: TRBJ1-2
CDR3aa: CAWSVSGARYYGYTF

abundance: few
v_gene: TRBV15
j_gene: TRBJ2-7
CDR3aa: CATSRDSVTYEQYF

abundance: -
v_gene: TRBV9
j_gene: TRBJ1-3
CDR3aa: CASSPTPSSGNTIYF

abundance: -
v_gene: TRBV5-1
j_gene: TRBJ1-1
CDR3aa: CASSPLRQNTEAFF

abundance: -
v_gene: TRBV5-1
j_gene: TRBJ2-7
CDR3aa: CASSLAFGQIYEQYF

abundance: -
v_gene: TRBV4-2
j_gene: TRBJ2-7
CDR3aa: CASSQGLAGSSYEQYF

abundance: -
v_gene: TRBV7-9
j_gene: TRBJ2-5
CDR3aa: CASSSVRLAVMETQYF

abundance: once
v_gene: TRBV11-2
j_gene: TRBJ1-2
CDR3aa: CASRPLLAGYGYTF

abundance: -
v_gene: TRBV11-2
j_gene: TRBJ2-3
CDR3aa: CASSLILAGSTDTQYF

abundance: few
v_gene: TRBV6-1
j_gene: TRBJ2-3
CDR3aa: CASSESGQGLGTQYF

abundance: -
v_gene: TRBV3-1/TRBV3-2
j_gene: TRBJ1-5
CDR3aa: CASSQDLLTPQHF

abundance: -
v_gene: TRBV12-3/TRBV12-4
j_gene: TRBJ2-5
CDR3aa: CASRTLAQETQYF

abundance: -
v_gene: TRBV18
j_gene: TRBJ1-2
CDR3aa: CASSPGLQQGISYGYTF

abundance: -
v_gene: TRBV14
j_gene: TRBJ1-1
CDR3aa: CASSQGPASGTEAFF

abundance: -
v_gene: TRBV19
j_gene: TRBJ1-1
CDR3aa: CASSIQGAGSEAFF

abundance: -
v_gene: TRBV19
j_gene: TRBJ2-4
CDR3aa: CASSTRDFLAKNIQYF

abundance: -
v_gene: TRBV7-2
j_gene: TRBJ1-1
CDR3aa: CASSSLMNTEAFF

abundance: once
v_gene: TRBV7-8
j_gene: TRBJ2-1
CDR3aa: CASSLVLRSYNEQFF

abundance: -
v_gene: TRBV7-9
j_gene: TRBJ1-1
CDR3aa: CASSLVGGTGNTEAFF

abundance: -
v_gene: TRBV6-6
j_gene: TRBJ1-6
CDR3aa: CASSYRLGTDNSPLHF

abundance: -
v_gene: TRBV29-1
j_gene: TRBJ2-1
CDR3aa: CSVDPIAGGSTEQFF

abundance: once
v_gene: TRBV28
j_gene: TRBJ1-1
CDR3aa: CASSLASVNTEAFF

abundance: -
v_gene: TRBV4-1
j_gene: TRBJ2-2
CDR3aa: CASSQVWLAGGELFF

abundance: -
v_gene: TRBV2
j_gene: TRBJ1-1
CDR3aa: CASSAVGRNTEAFF

abundance: -
v_gene: TRBV11-3
j_gene: TRBJ2-5
CDR3aa: CASSSEAETQYF

abundance: -
v_gene: TRBV19
j_gene: TRBJ2-5
CDR3aa: CASSTGFSGETQYF

abundance: -
v_gene: TRBV5-5
j_gene: TRBJ1-2
CDR3aa: CASVGGERYTF